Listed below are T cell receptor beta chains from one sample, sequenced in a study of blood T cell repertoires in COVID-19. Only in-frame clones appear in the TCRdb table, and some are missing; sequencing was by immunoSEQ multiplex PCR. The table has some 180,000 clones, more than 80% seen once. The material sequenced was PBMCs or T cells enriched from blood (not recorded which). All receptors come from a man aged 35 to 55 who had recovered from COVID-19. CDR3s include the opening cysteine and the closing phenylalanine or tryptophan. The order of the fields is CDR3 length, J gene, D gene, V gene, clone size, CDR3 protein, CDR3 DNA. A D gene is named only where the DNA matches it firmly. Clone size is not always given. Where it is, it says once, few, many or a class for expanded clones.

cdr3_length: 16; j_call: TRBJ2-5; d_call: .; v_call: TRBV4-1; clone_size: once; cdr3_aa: CASSQEYQGIVETQYF; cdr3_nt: TGCGCCAGCAGCCAAGAATATCAGGGAATAGTGGAGACCCAGTACTTC
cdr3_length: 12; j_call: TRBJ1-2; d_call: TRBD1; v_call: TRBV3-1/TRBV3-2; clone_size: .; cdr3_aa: CASTITGEGYTF; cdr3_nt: TGTGCCAGCACCATTACAGGGGAGGGCTACACCTTC
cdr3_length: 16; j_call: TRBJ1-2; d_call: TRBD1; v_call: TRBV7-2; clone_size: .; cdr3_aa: CASSLRRQGELYGYTF; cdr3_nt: TGTGCCAGCAGCTTACGAAGACAGGGTGAACTCTATGGCTACACCTTC
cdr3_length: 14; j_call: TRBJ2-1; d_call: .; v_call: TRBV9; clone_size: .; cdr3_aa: CASSSRGAYNEQFF; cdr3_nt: TGTGCCAGCAGCTCCCGCGGTGCCTACAATGAGCAGTTCTTC
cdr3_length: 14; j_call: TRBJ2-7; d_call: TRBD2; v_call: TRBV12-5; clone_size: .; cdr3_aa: CASATSGGSYEQYF; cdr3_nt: TGTGCTAGTGCCACCTCGGGAGGCTCCTACGAGCAGTACTTC
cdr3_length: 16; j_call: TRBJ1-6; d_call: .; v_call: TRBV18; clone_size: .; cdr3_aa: CASSPPNQSNNSPLHF; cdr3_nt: TGTGCCAGCTCACCACCAAATCAATCCAATAATTCACCCCTCCACTTT
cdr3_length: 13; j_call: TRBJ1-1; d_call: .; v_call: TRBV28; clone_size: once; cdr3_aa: CASTPGPKVEAFF; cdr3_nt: TGTGCCAGCACCCCAGGCCCGAAGGTAGAAGCTTTCTTT
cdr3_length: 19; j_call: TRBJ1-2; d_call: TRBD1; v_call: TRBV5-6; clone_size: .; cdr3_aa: CASSSGQGAQPFFDYGYTF; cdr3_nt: TGTGCCAGCAGCTCAGGTCAGGGGGCCCAGCCGTTTTTCGACTATGGCTACACCTTC
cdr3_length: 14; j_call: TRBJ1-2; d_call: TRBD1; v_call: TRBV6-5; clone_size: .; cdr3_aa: CASSTGQGDRGYTF; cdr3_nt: TGTGCCAGCAGTACCGGACAGGGCGATCGCGGCTACACCTTC
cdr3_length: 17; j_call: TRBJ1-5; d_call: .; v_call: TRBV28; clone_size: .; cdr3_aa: CASSSLTLRAGYQPQHF; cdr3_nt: TGTGCCAGCAGTTCTCTTACGCTTCGTGCAGGGTATCAGCCCCAGCATTTT
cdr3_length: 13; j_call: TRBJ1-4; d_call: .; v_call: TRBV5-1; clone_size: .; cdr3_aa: CASSLEAGGKLFF; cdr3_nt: TGCGCCAGCAGCTTGGAAGCCGGCGGAAAACTGTTTTTT
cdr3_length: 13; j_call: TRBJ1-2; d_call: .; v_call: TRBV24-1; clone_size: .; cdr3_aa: CATSEGPSYGYTF; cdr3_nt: TGTGCCACCAGCGAGGGCCCTAGCTATGGCTACACCTTC
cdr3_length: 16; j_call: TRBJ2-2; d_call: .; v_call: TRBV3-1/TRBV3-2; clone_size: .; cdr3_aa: CASSQDRLGGPGELFF; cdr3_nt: TGTGCCAGCAGCCAAGATCGCCTAGGTGGCCCCGGGGAGCTGTTTTTT
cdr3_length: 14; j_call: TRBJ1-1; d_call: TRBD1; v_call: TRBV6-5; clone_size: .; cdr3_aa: CASSRDRVNTEAFF; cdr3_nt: TGTGCCAGCTCGCGGGACAGGGTGAACACTGAAGCTTTCTTT
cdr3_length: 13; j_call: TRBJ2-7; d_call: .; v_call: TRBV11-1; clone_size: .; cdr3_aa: CASSPDLPYEQYF; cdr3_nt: TGTGCCAGCAGCCCGGACTTACCCTACGAGCAGTACTTC
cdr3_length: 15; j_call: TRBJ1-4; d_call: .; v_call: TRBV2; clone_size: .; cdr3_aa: CASSESGGANEKLFF; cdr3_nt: TGTGCCAGCAGTGAGTCGGGTGGAGCTAATGAAAAACTGTTTTTT
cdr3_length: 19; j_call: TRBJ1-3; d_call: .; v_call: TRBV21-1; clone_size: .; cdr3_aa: CASSKGPKTGGNRENTIYF; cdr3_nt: TGTGCCAGCAGCAAAGGGCCGAAAACGGGAGGTAATAGGGAAAACACCATATATTTT
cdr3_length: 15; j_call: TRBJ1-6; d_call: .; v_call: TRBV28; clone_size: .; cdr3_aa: CASSAFAGVPSPLHF; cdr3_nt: TGTGCCAGCAGTGCCTTTGCAGGCGTGCCTTCACCCCTCCACTTT
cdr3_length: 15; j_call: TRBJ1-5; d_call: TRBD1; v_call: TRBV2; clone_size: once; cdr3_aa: CASRPDRGSNQPQHF; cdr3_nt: TGTGCCAGCAGACCGGACAGGGGTAGCAATCAGCCCCAGCATTTT
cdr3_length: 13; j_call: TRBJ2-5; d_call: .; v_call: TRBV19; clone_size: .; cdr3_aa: CASSEGGRETQYF; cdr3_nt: TGTGCCAGTTCCGAGGGGGGGAGAGAGACCCAGTACTTC
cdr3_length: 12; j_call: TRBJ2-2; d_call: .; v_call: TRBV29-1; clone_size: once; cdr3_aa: CSVGGLGGELFF; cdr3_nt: TGCAGCGTTGGAGGGTTGGGCGGGGAGCTGTTTTTT
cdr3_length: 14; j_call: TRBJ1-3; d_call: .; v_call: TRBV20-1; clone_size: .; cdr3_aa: CSASNSGAGNTIYF; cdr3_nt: TGCAGTGCTAGTAACAGCGGAGCTGGAAACACCATATATTTT
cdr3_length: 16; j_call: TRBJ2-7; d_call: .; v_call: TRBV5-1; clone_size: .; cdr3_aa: CASSLAPNQGYYEQYF; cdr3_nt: TGCGCCAGCAGCTTGGCCCCAAATCAGGGATACTACGAGCAGTACTTC
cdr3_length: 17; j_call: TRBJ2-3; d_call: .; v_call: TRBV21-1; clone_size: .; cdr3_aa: CASSKRSGTGVGDTQYF; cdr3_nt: TGTGCCAGCAGCAAAAGATCCGGGACAGGGGTTGGAGATACGCAGTATTTT
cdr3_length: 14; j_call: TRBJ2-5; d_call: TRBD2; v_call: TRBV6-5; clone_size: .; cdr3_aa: CASKGSGGGETQYF; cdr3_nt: TGTGCCAGCAAGGGGAGCGGGGGTGGAGAGACCCAGTACTTC
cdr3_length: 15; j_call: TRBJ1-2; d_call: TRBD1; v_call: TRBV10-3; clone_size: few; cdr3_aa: CAISEDRGTSYGYTF; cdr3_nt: TGTGCCATCAGTGAGGACAGGGGGACCTCCTATGGCTACACCTTC
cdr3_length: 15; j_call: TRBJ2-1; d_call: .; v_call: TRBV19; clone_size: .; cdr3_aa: CASRTTSRSYNEQFF; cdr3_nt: TGTGCCAGTAGGACTACTAGCCGCTCCTACAATGAGCAGTTCTTC
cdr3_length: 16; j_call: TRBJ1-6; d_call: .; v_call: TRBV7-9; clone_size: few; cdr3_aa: CASSGAGSSYNSPLHF; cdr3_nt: TGTGCCAGCAGCGGGGCAGGTAGCTCCTATAATTCACCCCTCCACTTT
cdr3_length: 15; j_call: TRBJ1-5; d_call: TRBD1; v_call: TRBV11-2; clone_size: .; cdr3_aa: CASSLGTGGNQPQHF; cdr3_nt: TGTGCCAGCAGCTTGGGTACAGGGGGTAATCAGCCCCAGCATTTT
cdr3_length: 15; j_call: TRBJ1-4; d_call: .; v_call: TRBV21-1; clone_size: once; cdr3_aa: CASSTTGGNNEKLFF; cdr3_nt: TGTGCCAGCAGCACCACCGGGGGTAATAATGAAAAACTGTTTTTT
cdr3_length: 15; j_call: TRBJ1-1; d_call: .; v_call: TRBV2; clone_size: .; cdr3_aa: CASTLRGTPIPEAFF; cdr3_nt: TGTGCCAGCACTCTAAGAGGGACACCCATCCCTGAAGCTTTCTTT
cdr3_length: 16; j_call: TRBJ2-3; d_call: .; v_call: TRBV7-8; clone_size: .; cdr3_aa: CASRRWSRGITDTQYF; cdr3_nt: TGTGCCAGCAGAAGATGGTCCCGCGGGATCACAGATACGCAGTATTTT
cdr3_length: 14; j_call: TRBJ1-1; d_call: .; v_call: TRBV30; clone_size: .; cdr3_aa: CAWTLTRTRVEAFF; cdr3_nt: TGTGCCTGGACCTTGACCCGGACCAGGGTTGAAGCTTTCTTT
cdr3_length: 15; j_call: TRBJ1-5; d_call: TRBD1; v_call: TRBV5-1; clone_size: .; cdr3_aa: CASSLGTGNNQPQHF; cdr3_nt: TGCGCCAGCAGCTTGGGGACAGGGAATAATCAGCCCCAGCATTTT
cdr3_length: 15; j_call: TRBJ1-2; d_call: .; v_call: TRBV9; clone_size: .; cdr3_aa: CASSPTHTDFYGYTF; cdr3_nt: TGTGCCAGCAGCCCCACGCACACTGACTTCTATGGCTACACCTTC
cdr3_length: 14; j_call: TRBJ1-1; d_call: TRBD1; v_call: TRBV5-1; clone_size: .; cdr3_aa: CASSPRTGGTEAFF; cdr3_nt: TGCGCCAGCAGCCCCCGGACAGGGGGCACTGAAGCTTTCTTT
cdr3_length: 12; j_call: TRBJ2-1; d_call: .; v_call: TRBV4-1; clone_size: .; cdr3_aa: CASSPMENEQFF; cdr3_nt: TGCGCCAGCAGCCCCATGGAGAATGAGCAGTTCTTC
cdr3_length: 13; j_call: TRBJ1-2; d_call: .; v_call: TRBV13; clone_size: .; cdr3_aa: CASSLGSNYGYTF; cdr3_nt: TGTGCCAGCAGCTTAGGTTCGAACTATGGCTACACCTTC
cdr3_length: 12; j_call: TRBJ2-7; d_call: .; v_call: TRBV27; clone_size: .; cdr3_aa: CAAGDTAYEQYF; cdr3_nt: TGTGCCGCCGGGGACACCGCCTACGAGCAGTACTTC
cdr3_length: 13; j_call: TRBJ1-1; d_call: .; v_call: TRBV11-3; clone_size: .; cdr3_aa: CASIPSNSTEAFF; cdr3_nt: TGTGCCAGCATCCCGTCTAATAGCACTGAAGCTTTCTTT
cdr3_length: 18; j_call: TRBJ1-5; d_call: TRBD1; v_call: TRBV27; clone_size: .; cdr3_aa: CASSPTGTGPFGNQPQHF; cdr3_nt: TGTGCCAGCAGCCCCACCGGGACAGGACCGTTCGGCAATCAGCCCCAGCATTTT
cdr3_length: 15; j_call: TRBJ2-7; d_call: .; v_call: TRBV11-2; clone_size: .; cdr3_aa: CASSLVAAASYEQYF; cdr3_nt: TGTGCCAGCAGCTTAGTTGCGGCAGCGTCCTACGAGCAGTATTTC
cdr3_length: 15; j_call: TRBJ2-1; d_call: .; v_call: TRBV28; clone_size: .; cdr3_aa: CASSLVLSSYNEQFF; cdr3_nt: TGTGCCAGCAGTTTGGTCCTAAGCTCCTACAATGAGCAGTTCTTC
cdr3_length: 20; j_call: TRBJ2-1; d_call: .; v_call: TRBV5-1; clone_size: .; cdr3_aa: CASSFTNRMTGPTSYNEQFF; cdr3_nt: TGCGCCAGCAGCTTCACCAACCGGATGACAGGACCCACGTCCTACAATGAGCAGTTCTTC
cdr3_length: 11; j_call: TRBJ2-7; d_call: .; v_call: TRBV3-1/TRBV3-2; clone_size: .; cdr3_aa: CASSYNYEQYF; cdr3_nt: TGTGCCAGCAGTTATAACTACGAGCAGTACTTC
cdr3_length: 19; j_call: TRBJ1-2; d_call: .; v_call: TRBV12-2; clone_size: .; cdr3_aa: CASRPRVDRGGNGTYGYTF; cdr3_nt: TGTGCAAGTCGCCCTCGTGTGGACAGGGGGGGGAACGGCACCTATGGCTACACCTTC
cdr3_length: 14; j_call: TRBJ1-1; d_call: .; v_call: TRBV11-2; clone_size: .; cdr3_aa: CASSLEQLNTEAFF; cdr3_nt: TGTGCCAGCAGCTTAGAGCAGTTGAACACTGAAGCTTTCTTT
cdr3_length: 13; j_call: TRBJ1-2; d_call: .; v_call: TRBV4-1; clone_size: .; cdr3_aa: CASSQDRVRGYTF; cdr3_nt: TGCGCCAGCAGCCAAGACAGGGTCCGGGGCTACACCTTC
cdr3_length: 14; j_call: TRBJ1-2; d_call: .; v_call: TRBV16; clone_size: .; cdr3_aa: CASSQFLGSGGYTF; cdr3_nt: TGTGCCAGCAGCCAATTTTTGGGCAGTGGTGGCTACACCTTC
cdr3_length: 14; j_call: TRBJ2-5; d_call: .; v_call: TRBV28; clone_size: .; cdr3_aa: CASSLAGSLETQYF; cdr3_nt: TGTGCCAGCAGTTTAGCCGGGAGCCTAGAGACCCAGTACTTC
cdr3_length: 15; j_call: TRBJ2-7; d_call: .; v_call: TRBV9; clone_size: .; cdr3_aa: CASSVGLDLSYEQYF; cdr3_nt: TGTGCCAGCAGCGTAGGACTAGACCTCTCCTACGAGCAGTACTTC